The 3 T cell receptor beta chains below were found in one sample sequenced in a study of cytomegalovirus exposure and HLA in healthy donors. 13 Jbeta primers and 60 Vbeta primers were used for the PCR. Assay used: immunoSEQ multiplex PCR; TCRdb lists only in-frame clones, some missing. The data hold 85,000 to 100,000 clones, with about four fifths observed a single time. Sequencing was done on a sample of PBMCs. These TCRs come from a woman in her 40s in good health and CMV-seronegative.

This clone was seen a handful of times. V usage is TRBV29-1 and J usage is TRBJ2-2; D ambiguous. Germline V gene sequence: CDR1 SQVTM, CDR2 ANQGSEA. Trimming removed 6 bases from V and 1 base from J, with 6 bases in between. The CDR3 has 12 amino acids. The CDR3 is CSVAQNTGELFF. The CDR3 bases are TGCAGCGTCGCACAGAACACCGGGGAGCTGTTTTTT.

Here the CDR3 reads CASSLGDSYQPQHF. The CDR3 DNA reads TGTGCCAGCAGTTTAGGAGACAGCTATCAGCCCCAGCATTTT. The chain employs TRBV28 and TRBJ1-5; a possible D gene is TRBD1 (5 bases). The CDR3 is made up of 14 amino acids. Germline V gene data show CDR1 as MDHEN and CDR2 as SYDVKM. V was shortened by 2 bases and J by 5 bases, with 10 bases between the two germline ends. The whole variable domain, filled in from reference TRBV28 and TRBJ1-5, reads DVKVTQSSRYLVKRTGEKVFLECVQDMDHENMFWYRQDPGLGLRLIYFSYDVKMKEKGDIPEGYSVSREKKERFSLILESASTNQTSMYLCASSLGDSYQPQHFGDGTRLSIL.

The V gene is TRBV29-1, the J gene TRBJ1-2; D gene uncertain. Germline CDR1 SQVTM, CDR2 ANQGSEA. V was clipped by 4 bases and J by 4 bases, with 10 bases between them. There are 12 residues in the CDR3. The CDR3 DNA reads TGCAGCGTTGGTGGTGTAGTCTATGGCTACACCTTC. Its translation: CSVGGVVYGYTF.